Presented here are 25 T cell receptor beta chains from one specimen sequenced in a study of blood T cell repertoires in COVID-19. Data came from immunoSEQ multiplex PCR; TCRdb stores just in-frame clones and leaves some out. The sample includes approximately 50,000 clones, more than 75% of them seen just once. The material sequenced was peripheral blood. These receptor sequences come from a human donor in a cohort sampled during active COVID-19.

The V gene is TRBV3-1 (or the pseudogene TRBV3-2), the J gene TRBJ2-1, with D possibly being TRBD2 (6 bases). The CDR3 covers 18 residues. CDR1 and CDR2 (germline): LGHDT, YNNKEL (reference sequence). V was shortened by 0 bases and J by 1 base, with 16 bases between the two germline ends. The CDR3: CASSQESGNSGSYNEQFF. CDR3 DNA sequence: TGTGCCAGCAGCCAAGAAAGTGGTAATAGCGGTTCCTACAATGAGCAGTTCTTC.

This chain joins TRBV5-1 and TRBJ2-1, with D possibly TRBD2 on 6 matching bases. CDR1 and CDR2 from the germline V gene are SGHRS and YFSETQ. The CDR3 has 14 amino acids. V shed 4 bases and J shed 7 bases, with 15 bases lying between them. Here the CDR3 reads CASSPRDFMNEQFF. CDR3 bases: TGCGCCAGCAGCCCTCGGGACTTCATGAATGAGCAGTTCTTC.

The chain joins TRBV6-4 to TRBJ1-2; 11 positions match TRBD1. CDR1 and CDR2 (germline): MRHNA, SNTAGT. V was pared by 6 bases and J by 2 bases, with 5 bases of the junction left unmatched. CDR3 length equals 15 residues. CDR3 in DNA: TGTGCCAGCAGCGACGGACAGGGGGCAAACTATGGCTACACCTTC. Translation: CASSDGQGANYGYTF.

The genes are TRBV11-2 and TRBJ1-1, with 7 positions matching TRBD1. Germline V gene lookup returns CDR1 SGHAT and CDR2 FQNNGV. Trimming at V came to 3 bases and at J to 1 base, leaving 5 bases not matched to a gene. The CDR3 extends over 15 amino acids. The CDR3 nucleotides are TGTGCCAGCAGCTTTTCGGGACAGAGGAACACTGAAGCTTTCTTT. It is translated as CASSFSGQRNTEAFF.

The genes are TRBV28 and TRBJ1-5; no firm D call. Deletions cut 3 bases from V and 1 base from J, with 4 bases between. This CDR3 has 13 residues. CDR1 and CDR2 from the germline V gene are MDHEN and SYDVKM. DNA of the CDR3: TGTGCCAGCAGTTTTCAGAGCAATCAGCCCCAGCATTTT. The encoded protein is CASSFQSNQPQHF.

This chain links TRBV15 with TRBJ1-2; 7 bases agree with TRBD1. After removal of 3 bases from V and 8 bases from J, the junction contained 12 bases not matched to a gene. The CDR3 is made up of 15 amino acids. Germline CDR1 is LNHNV and CDR2 is YYDKDF (reference sequence). In nucleotides, the CDR3 is TGTGCCACCAGCAGGGACAGGCCCCCCGTAGGAGGCTACACCTTC. It translates to CATSRDRPPVGGYTF.

V gene TRBV24-1 combines with J gene TRBJ2-7; 13 nucleotides line up with TRBD2. This CDR3 has 18 residues. The germline V gene has CDR1 KGHDR and CDR2 SFDVKD. J gave up 6 bases and V 6 bases, and 16 bases lay outside the gene matches. CDR3 DNA sequence: TGTGCCACCAGTCTTGATTGGGGGACTAGCGGGAATCACGGCGAGCAGTACTTC. Amino acids: CATSLDWGTSGNHGEQYF.

The genes are TRBV6-1 and TRBJ2-2, with D maybe TRBD2 (6 bases). V gave up 0 bases and J gave up 5 bases, with 13 bases separating them. Germline CDR1 is MNHNS and CDR2 is SASEGT. The CDR3 runs to 16 residues. CDR3 DNA sequence: TGTGCCAGCAGTGAAGCTGTCCTTAGCGGTACCGGGGAGCTGTTTTTT. It specifies CASSEAVLSGTGELFF.

This sequence joins TRBV3-1 (or the pseudogene TRBV3-2) and TRBJ2-7; 12 bases agree with TRBD2. V trimming: 2 bases; J trimming: 0 bases; junction bases outside the gene matches: 11. The V gene's germline CDR1 is LGHDT and CDR2 YNNKEL (reference sequence). The CDR3 has 19 amino acids. This CDR3 is CASSQPGTSGRHSSYEQYF. Written as DNA, the CDR3 is TGTGCCAGCAGCCAACCTGGGACTAGCGGGCGGCATAGCTCCTACGAGCAGTACTTC.

This rearrangement joins TRBV18 to TRBJ2-2, with D possibly being TRBD2 (5 bases). Germline V gene lookup returns CDR1 KGHSH and CDR2 LQKENI. Trimming took 3 bases from V and 4 from J, leaving 12 bases between them. CDR3 size: 15 residues. The CDR3 here is CASSPGVESTGELFF. CDR3 sequence (DNA): TGTGCCAGCTCACCCGGGGTGGAGAGCACCGGGGAGCTGTTTTTT.

V usage is TRBV19 and J usage is TRBJ2-5; D possibly corresponds to TRBD2 (6 bases). Trimming took off 3 bases at V and 4 bases at J, with 15 bases between the two ends. Germline CDR1 is LNHDA and CDR2 is SQIVND (reference sequence). The CDR3 contains 15 residues. The CDR3 DNA follows: TGTGCCAGTAGTATTTTGGGGGGTTCGGGAGAGACCCAGTACTTC. Amino acid sequence: CASSILGGSGETQYF.

The chain employs TRBV7-2 and TRBJ2-7, with 8 bases that match TRBD2. The CDR3 loop spans 13 amino acids. CDR1 and CDR2 from the germline V gene are SGHTA and FQGNSA. V gave up 2 bases and J gave up 7 bases; unmatched junction bases: 4. The DNA of the CDR3 is TGTGCCAGCAGCTTATCCGGGGGGGCAGAGCAGTACTTC. Translated: CASSLSGGAEQYF.

This sequence joins TRBV2 and TRBJ1-1; a possible D gene is TRBD1 (5 bases). V dropped 7 bases and J dropped 6 bases, with 15 bases sitting between them. Looked up from germline, CDR1 is SNHLY and CDR2 is FYNNEI. The CDR3 has 13 amino acids. The CDR3 reads CASTRAGKAEAFF. CDR3 nucleotides: TGTGCCAGCACCAGAGCAGGGAAGGCTGAAGCTTTCTTT.

The rearrangement links TRBV2 to TRBJ1-2; a possible D gene is TRBD1 (6 bases). The CDR3 covers 14 residues. Trimming stripped 7 bases from V and 6 bases from J, with 18 bases between. In germline, CDR1 is SNHLY, CDR2 FYNNEI. The CDR3 DNA follows: TGTGCCAGCAATGGGGGCGGGGGAGGCGATGGCTACACCTTC. It encodes CASNGGGGGDGYTF.

V is TRBV5-6 and J is TRBJ1-1; maybe TRBD1 (6 bases). The CDR3 is made up of 15 amino acids. V was trimmed by 4 bases and J by 1 base, leaving 14 bases between them. CDR1 and CDR2 from the germline V gene are SGHDT and YYEEEE. The CDR3 spells CASSPLRTANTEAFF. CDR3 nucleotides: TGTGCCAGCAGCCCGTTAAGGACAGCGAACACTGAAGCTTTCTTT.

The chain links TRBV3-1 (or the pseudogene TRBV3-2) to TRBJ1-3, with D unresolved. Germline V gene data show CDR1 as LGHDT and CDR2 as YNNKEL (reference sequence). This CDR3 is built from 14 residues. Trimming shortened V by 5 bases and J by 4 bases, and 12 bases separated the two germline ends. The CDR3 DNA follows: TGTGCCAGCAGCTCCCCAGGTGGGGGAAACACCATATATTTT. It specifies CASSSPGGGNTIYF.

This chain uses TRBV28 with TRBJ2-7, with TRBD1 matching over 11 bases. The junction had 4 bases not matched to a gene; V was cut back by 2 bases and J by 4 bases. Germline V gene data show CDR1 as MDHEN and CDR2 as SYDVKM. CDR3 length: 15 residues. CDR3 in DNA: TGTGCCAGCAGTTTAATGGGACAGGGGGTTTACGAGCAGTACTTC. Protein product: CASSLMGQGVYEQYF.

This chain joins TRBV14 and TRBJ2-2; 12 bases are shared with TRBD2. The V gene's germline CDR1 is SGHDN and CDR2 FVKESK. V was pared by 4 bases and J by 5 bases, with 5 bases of the junction left unmatched. The CDR3 runs 16 residues. As DNA, the CDR3 is TGTGCCAGCAGCCGTCTAGCGGGAGGGCCAACCGGGGAGCTGTTTTTT. Translated, it gives CASSRLAGGPTGELFF.

The chain carries TRBV4-1 and TRBJ1-2; possibly TRBD1 for D (5 bases). The CDR3 consists of 14 residues. V was shortened by 1 base and J by 7 bases, with 13 bases between the two germline ends. Germline CDR1 reads MGHRA; CDR2 reads YSYEKL. CDR3 DNA: TGCGCCAGCAGCCAAGCCCAGGGTACCGCTGGCTACACCTTC. Encoded protein: CASSQAQGTAGYTF.

The V and J genes are TRBV3-1 (or the pseudogene TRBV3-2) and TRBJ1-2, with 7 bases aligning to TRBD1. This CDR3 is built from 14 residues. Per the germline V gene, CDR1 is LGHDT and CDR2 is YNNKEL (reference sequence). The V segment lost 4 bases and the J segment 0 bases; nucleotides outside the gene matches: 2. The CDR3 region is CASSRTGANYGYTF. CDR3 nucleotides: TGTGCCAGCAGCCGGACAGGAGCTAACTATGGCTACACCTTC.

This chain joins TRBV19 and TRBJ2-1; tentative D call: TRBD2 (7 bases). V lost 7 bases and J lost 7, with 20 bases in between. The germline V gene encodes CDR1 LNHDA and CDR2 SQIVND (reference sequence). The CDR3 runs 15 residues. Here the CDR3 DNA reads TGTGCCAGTAATGTGGCGGGGGCGATAAGAAATGAGCAGTTCTTC. Translated, it gives CASNVAGAIRNEQFF. Together with reference TRBV19 and TRBJ2-1, the CDR3 gives the full variable domain: DGGITQSPKYLFRKEGQNVTLSCEQNLNHDAMYWYRQDPGQGLRLIYYSQIVNDFQKGDIAEGYSVSREKKESFPLTVTSAQKNPTAFYLCASNVAGAIRNEQFFGPGTRLTVL.

The chain combines TRBV28 with TRBJ1-6; 9 nucleotides match TRBD1. This CDR3 is built from 14 residues. The germline V gene encodes CDR1 MDHEN and CDR2 SYDVKM. V lost 5 bases, J lost 10 bases, and 6 bases stayed unmatched. The CDR3 protein is CASSRGQGRSPLHF. The CDR3 DNA follows: TGTGCCAGCAGTCGGGGACAGGGTCGCTCACCCCTCCACTTT.

The gene calls are TRBV2 and TRBJ1-2; D is perhaps TRBD1 (6 bases). CDR3 length: 14 amino acids. Trimming shortened V by 6 bases and J by 8 bases, and 19 bases separated the two germline ends. In germline, CDR1 is SNHLY, CDR2 FYNNEI. DNA of the CDR3: TGTGCCAGCAGGAACAGGGATTCGGTTTGGGGCTACACCTTC. Translated, it gives CASRNRDSVWGYTF.

The chain is built from TRBV15 and TRBJ2-7; TRBD2 is a possible D gene (6 bases). The CDR3 covers 13 residues. Germline CDR1 reads LNHNV; CDR2 reads YYDKDF (reference sequence). Trimming removed 5 bases from V and 4 bases from J, with 12 bases in between. The DNA of the CDR3 is TGTGCCACCAGCGCGGGATGGGAGTACGAGCAGTACGTC. Its protein product is CATSAGWEYEQYV.

This chain joins TRBV25-1 and TRBJ2-6; D is unresolved. CDR1 is MGHDK and CDR2 is SYGVNS in the germline V gene. The CDR3 totals 16 residues. V lost 5 bases to trimming and J lost 0 bases, with 11 bases between them. CDR3 loop: CASSSLPSSGANVLTF. CDR3 DNA sequence: TGTGCCAGCAGTAGCCTACCGAGCTCTGGGGCCAACGTCCTGACTTTC. The complete variable domain, with remaining parts taken from reference TRBV25-1 and TRBJ2-6, reads EADIYQTPRYLVIGTGKKITLECSQTMGHDKMYWYQQDPGMELHLIHYSYGVNSTEKGDLSSESTVSRIRTEHFPLTLESARPSHTSQYLCASSSLPSSGANVLTFGAGSRLTVL.